This TCR beta chain originates from a study of blood T cell repertoires in COVID-19. Study at large: Researchers got acute and convalescent COVID-19 samples from the United States, Italy and Spain. T cells, B-cell-depleted T cells, or PBMCs provided the cDNA or gDNA that served as material.

The table lists this clone with a count of one. Assay: immunoSEQ multiplex PCR; the TCRdb copy retains only in-frame clones and omits some. The table has over 110,000 clones, around 90% seen once. Germline V gene data show CDR1 as MDHEN and CDR2 as SYDVKM. The CDR3 consists of 14 residues. Trimming left V 5 bases short and J 5 bases short, with 15 bases between. The chain uses TRBV28 and TRBJ1-2, with a weak D call TRBD1 (6 bases). The clonotype was recovered from a man aged 70-80 years with acute or convalescent COVID-19. The material sequenced was peripheral blood. The DNA for the CDR3 is TGTGCCAGCAGTCCACCAACAGGGTCGTATGGCTACACCTTC. Translating gives CASSPPTGSYGYTF.